The present T cell receptor beta chain was sequenced within a study of T-cell reconstitution after alpha-beta-depleted transplantation in children. Findings and caveats of the study: Fresh T-cell production supplied most of the T-cell counts and diversity seen one year after transplant. It was reported that alpha-beta T cells came from several hundred expanded graft clones (about two months after transplant). Surviving recipient T cells and intrathymic progenitors accounted for some patients' high TCRbeta diversity at day 60.

CDR3 size: 10 residues. V dropped 5 bases and J dropped 3 bases, with 4 bases sitting between them. Germline V gives CDR1 DFQATT, CDR2 SNEGSKA (reference sequence). Researchers prepared the TCRbeta library using unique molecular identifiers, the study reports. TCRdb itself ran the PCR reads through MiXCR, one entry per CDR3 protein. The sample yields fewer than 750,000 distinct CDR3 sequences, over 25% seen once. There are a few counts of this clonotype. Its antigen is currently unknown. This sequence was found in a boy in the first two years of life with Wiskott-Aldrich syndrome, due to receive a stem cell transplant. V usage is TRBV20-1 and J usage is TRBJ1-1; no clear D gene. The source was PBMCs, collected before TCRalphabeta/CD19-depleted stem cell transplant. CDR3 sequence: CSAWDTEAFF. Written as DNA, the CDR3 is TGCAGTGCTTGGGACACTGAAGCTTTCTTT.